The clone carrying this T cell receptor (beta chain) occurred many times. The CDR3 has 12 amino acids. The V end was cut by 7 bases, the J end by 4 bases, with 10 bases between. Germline CDR1 and CDR2: MDHEN and SYDVKM. There were TCR beta CDR3 regions amplified from RNA transcripts. First-round RT-PCR targeting the TCR CDR3 was performed with the HTBI primer set. MiXCR was run by TCRdb on the multiplex PCR reads, yielding one entry per CDR3 protein. The sample has over 350,000 distinct CDR3 sequences; roughly 18% are singletons. The data stem from a study of T cells in Graves' hyperthyroidism and ophthalmopathy. Together with thyroid ultrasound, orbital computed tomography, serum thyroxine and TRAb, clinical symptoms were used for diagnoses.

V and J are TRBV28 and TRBJ1-1; D call uncertain. This clonotype originated in a man in his late teens or twenties with Graves' ophthalmopathy. The material sequenced was blood. CDR3 in DNA: TGTGCCAGCATGGAAGTGGGCACTGAAGCTTTCTTT. Amino acid sequence: CASMEVGTEAFF. Looking up the rest from reference TRBV28 and TRBJ1-1 gives the full variable domain: DVKVTQSSRYLVKRTGEKVFLECVQDMDHENMFWYRQDPGLGLRLIYFSYDVKMKEKGDIPEGYSVSREKKERFSLILESASTNQTSMYLCASMEVGTEAFFGQGTRLTVV.